A selection of T cell receptor beta chains follows, all from one sample in a study of T cell responses to AZD1222 COVID-19 vaccine. Generated by immunoSEQ multiplex PCR, the TCRdb table keeps only in-frame clones and is missing some. The sample contains 100,000 to 150,000 clones, about 88% of which appear only once. This specimen consisted of peripheral blood, obtained 28 days after the second AZD1222 dose. The receptors originated from an adult who received the AZD1222 COVID-19 vaccine. Each CDR3 is given with its conserved first and last residue. The D gene is left open where the match is weak. Part of the rows lack a size; the others show once, few, many or a class for expanded clones.

v_call,d_call,j_call,clone_size,cdr3_aa,cdr3_nt
TRBV7-2,TRBD1,TRBJ1-5,NA,CASSMTGPNQPQHF,TGTGCCAGCAGCATGACAGGGCCCAATCAGCCCCAGCATTTT
TRBV3-1/TRBV3-2,NA,TRBJ1-2,NA,CASGDAGLYGYTF,TGTGCCAGTGGAGATGCAGGGCTTTATGGCTACACCTTC
TRBV7-9,NA,TRBJ2-1,NA,CASSLELDEQFF,TGTGCCAGCAGCTTAGAGTTGGATGAGCAGTTCTTC
TRBV9,TRBD1,TRBJ2-5,NA,CASSLHQGALVGGETQYF,TGTGCCAGCAGCCTACATCAGGGGGCCTTAGTAGGAGGAGAGACCCAGTACTTC
TRBV11-2,NA,TRBJ2-2,once,CASSLDYQRNTGELFF,TGTGCCAGCAGCTTAGATTACCAGAGGAACACCGGGGAGCTGTTTTTT
TRBV27,TRBD1,TRBJ1-6,NA,CASNPGQGNLGFYNSPLHF,TGTGCCAGCAACCCGGGACAGGGGAATCTAGGGTTCTATAATTCACCCCTCCACTTT
TRBV27,NA,TRBJ1-4,NA,CASRERSGKGEKLFF,TGTGCCAGCAGGGAACGCTCAGGGAAAGGGGAAAAACTGTTTTTT
TRBV10-3,TRBD1,TRBJ1-2,NA,CAISESGQGPSLYTF,TGTGCCATCAGTGAGTCCGGACAGGGGCCCTCCCTCTACACCTTC
TRBV5-6,NA,TRBJ1-2,NA,CASSLRTSNYGYTF,TGTGCCAGCAGCCTCCGGACCTCAAACTATGGCTACACCTTC
TRBV4-3,NA,TRBJ1-5,NA,CASSQDPQGGSNQPQHF,TGCGCCAGCAGCCAAGACCCACAGGGTGGGAGCAATCAGCCCCAGCATTTT
TRBV2,NA,TRBJ2-7,NA,CASSHVRDRHEQYF,TGTGCCAGCAGTCACGTCCGGGACCGCCACGAGCAGTACTTC
TRBV28,NA,TRBJ2-7,NA,CASSTLVGNSYEQYF,TGTGCCAGCAGCACCCTGGTGGGTAACTCCTACGAGCAGTACTTC
TRBV12-5,NA,TRBJ2-5,once,CASGSGIPIGQYF,TGTGCTAGTGGTTCCGGGATCCCAATTGGCCAGTACTTC
TRBV5-1,TRBD1,TRBJ1-3,few,CASSSTGVGNTIYF,TGCGCCAGCAGCTCTACAGGGGTCGGAAACACCATATATTTT
TRBV24-1,TRBD2,TRBJ2-3,NA,CATSDPTSGVLDTQYF,TGTGCCACCAGTGATCCGACTAGCGGGGTACTAGATACGCAGTATTTT
TRBV7-2,TRBD2,TRBJ2-7,NA,CASSLGLAGGPTPYEQYF,TGTGCCAGCAGCCTCGGACTAGCGGGGGGCCCAACTCCCTACGAGCAGTACTTC